This T cell receptor (beta chain) was profiled in a study of control samples from healthy donors and cancer patients. Profiling relied on immunoSEQ multiplex PCR, and the TCRdb table lists in-frame clones only, not all of them. The data contain around 94,000 clones, 92% of them singletons. Germline V gene lookup returns CDR1 LNHNV and CDR2 YYDKDF (reference sequence). The CDR3 sequence is 14 residues long. The V and J ends lost 2 bases and 7 bases, in that order; junction bases with no gene match: 4. The receptor was derived from a woman between 18 and 30 years old in good health. The chain couples TRBV15 to TRBJ1-2; 10 bases agree with TRBD1. The sequencing sample was made of blood. CDR3 DNA: TGTGCCACCAGCAGACGGGACAGGGGAGGTGGCTACACCTTC. The encoded protein is CATSRRDRGGGYTF.